This paragraph reports one T cell receptor beta chain. The study drew participants aged roughly 18 to 89 years from approximately 23 US areas. Donors in Cohort 3 who had recovered were those with two negative PCRs, healthcare professional clearance, or resolution of their symptoms. This specimen comes from a study of blood T cell repertoires in COVID-19. Measured with immunoSEQ multiplex PCR; TCRdb has only the in-frame clones, and not every one. The table shows 250,000 to 350,000 clones, with roughly nine tenths occurring only once. Sequencing used PBMCs or T cells enriched from blood (not recorded which). This sequence originates from a woman aged 25 to 45 who had recovered from COVID-19.

The CDR3 DNA sequence: TGTGCCAGCAGCTTAGGGTACTTTGAAGCTTTCTTT. Its translation: CASSLGYFEAFF. The chain uses TRBV7-9 and TRBJ1-1; no clear D gene. The length of the CDR3 is 12 residues. Germline V gives CDR1 SEHNR, CDR2 FQNEAQ (reference sequence). V was trimmed by 1 base and J by 7 bases, leaving 7 bases between them.